This T cell receptor beta chain was recovered during a study of identical twins. Points from the study as a whole: Models predicted too little out-of-frame TCR alpha sharing in monozygotic twins.

Notes on this clonotype: Its antigen is currently unknown.

Healthy Caucasians made up all donors. The CDR3 consists of 15 residues. V was shortened by 8 bases and J by 1 base, with 14 bases between the two germline ends. With template switching, a universal primer site was added, and the cDNA carried unique molecular identifiers. MiXCR, applied by TCRdb to the 5' RACE reads, yields one record per CDR3 protein. The sample includes about 530,000 distinct CDR3 sequences, approximately 16% of them seen just once. Separately, the same data were catalogued under a study of yellow fever vaccine responses in identical twins.

This chain joins TRBV12-3 or TRBV12-4 and TRBJ2-2; D remains unclear. This sequence originates from a woman aged 18-30 years in good health. Sequences were obtained from CD4+ T cells sorted from blood. The CDR3 nucleotides read TGTGCCAGCTATCCATCCTATAAGAACACCGGGGAGCTGTTTTTT. Its translation is CASYPSYKNTGELFF.